This TCR beta chain was retrieved from a study of blood T cell repertoires in COVID-19. The overall study: Some COVID-19 samples were acute and others convalescent; all came from the United States, Italy and Spain. The analysed material was cDNA or gDNA that came from T cells, B-cell-depleted T cells, or PBMCs.

Participant-reported clinical history was the basis for cohort assignment. The junction had 16 bases not matched to a gene; V was cut back by 6 bases and J by 2 bases. The CDR3 totals 18 residues. CDR1 is SGHVS and CDR2 is FNYEAQ in the germline V gene. Produced via immunoSEQ multiplex PCR; TCRdb's table is partial and in-frame only. The data show 200,000 to 250,000 clones, about nine tenths seen once. The sample comprised PBMCs or T cells enriched from blood (not recorded which). The source of this sequence is a woman in her 40s with acute COVID-19. V is TRBV7-6 and J is TRBJ2-5; 9 positions agree with TRBD1. The CDR3, as DNA: TGTGCCAGCAGTGCCCAGCCGGGACAGGGATACACTCAAGAGACCCAGTACTTC. This encodes CASSAQPGQGYTQETQYF.